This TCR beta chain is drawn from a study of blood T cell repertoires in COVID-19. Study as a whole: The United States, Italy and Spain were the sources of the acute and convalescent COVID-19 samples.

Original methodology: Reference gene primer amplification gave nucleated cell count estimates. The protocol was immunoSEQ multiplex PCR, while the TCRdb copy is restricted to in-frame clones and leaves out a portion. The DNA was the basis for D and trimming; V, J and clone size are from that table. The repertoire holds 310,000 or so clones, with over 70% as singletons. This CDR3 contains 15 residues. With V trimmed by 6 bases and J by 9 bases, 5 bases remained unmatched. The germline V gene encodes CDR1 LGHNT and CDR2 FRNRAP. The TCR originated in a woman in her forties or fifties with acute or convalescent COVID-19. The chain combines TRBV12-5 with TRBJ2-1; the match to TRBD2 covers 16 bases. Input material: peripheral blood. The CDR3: CASGRGLAGGGEQFF. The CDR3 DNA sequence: TGTGCTAGTGGCCGGGGACTAGCGGGAGGGGGTGAGCAGTTCTTC.